This T cell receptor (beta chain) was sequenced in a study of cytomegalovirus exposure and HLA in healthy donors. Broader study findings: For TCR beta chains, V- and J-gene trimming was later linked to a missense DCLRE1C variant. Per a prior analysis, the majority of TCR beta V segments were productive roughly 90% or roughly 30% of the time.

PCR employed 60 Vbeta and 13 Jbeta primers. Repertoires were generated with immunoSEQ multiplex PCR, while TCRdb's copy carries only in-frame clones and drops some. The table has some 130,000 clones, about 70% seen once; the top ten hold around 3%. As concerns this clone: The antigen remains unidentified.

It was healthy bone marrow donors who served as donors. Sequenced: PBMCs. This TCR was sampled from a middle-aged man in good health and CMV-seronegative.

The chain's CDR3 is CASSPAEGRRVNTEAFF. The CDR3 DNA sequence: TGTGCCAGCAGCCCGGCCGAAGGGCGGAGGGTGAACACTGAAGCTTTCTTT. V and J are TRBV9 and TRBJ1-1, with D unresolved. Germline CDR1 reads SGDLS; CDR2 reads YYNGEE. Trimming took off 4 bases at V and 0 bases at J, with 19 bases between the two ends. This CDR3 contains 17 residues.